The 21 T cell receptor beta chains presented below share a single source sample, sequenced in a study of Ad26.COV2.S vaccination and SARS-CoV-2 variants. The treatment is: 19 received Ad26.COV2.S at low or high dose, single or two shots; roughly five received placebo; per-sample allocation not given. Specimen acquisition occurred on day 63 following the initial vaccine or placebo injection. Generated by immunoSEQ multiplex PCR, the TCRdb table keeps only in-frame clones and is missing some. The sample includes fewer than 400,000 clones, approximately 86% of them seen just once. The sample in question was peripheral blood, obtained in a trial of Ad26.COV2.S vaccine versus placebo. The receptors here all came from a person aged 18-60 years who received the Ad26.COV2.S COVID-19 vaccine or a placebo.

The genes are TRBV27 and TRBJ1-4; TRBD1 matches 8 bases. The CDR3 spans 15 residues. Per the germline V gene, CDR1 is MNHEY and CDR2 is SMNVEV (reference sequence). With 7 bases clipped from V and 7 bases from J, the junction kept 11 bases outside the gene matches. The DNA for the CDR3 is TGTGCCAGCACCTCGGGGGCAGGGGGCGGTGAAAAACTGTTTTTT. Amino acid sequence: CASTSGAGGGEKLFF.

This chain uses TRBV19 with TRBJ2-3; maybe TRBD2 (6 bases). The CDR3 runs 14 residues. Trimming stripped 4 bases from V and 5 bases from J, with 13 bases between. Germline V CDR1 and CDR2: LNHDA, SQIVND (reference sequence). This CDR3 is CASSSLGTLDTQYF. The CDR3 region has the DNA TGTGCCAGTAGTAGCCTGGGGACTTTAGATACGCAGTATTTT. The full variable domain, with the rest looked up from reference TRBV19 and TRBJ2-3, is DGGITQSPKYLFRKEGQNVTLSCEQNLNHDAMYWYRQDPGQGLRLIYYSQIVNDFQKGDIAEGYSVSREKKESFPLTVTSAQKNPTAFYLCASSSLGTLDTQYFGPGTRLTVL.

This clone was recorded once. The chain recombines TRBV4-1 with TRBJ2-1; the match to TRBD2 covers 12 bases. Germline V gene data show CDR1 as MGHRA and CDR2 as YSYEKL. CDR3 length: 16 residues. The J segment lost 2 bases and the V segment lost 5 bases, leaving 4 bases of the junction unmatched. The CDR3 protein is CASSTRTSGAYNEQFF. For the CDR3, the DNA is TGCGCCAGCAGCACCCGGACTAGCGGGGCCTACAATGAGCAGTTCTTC.

The V gene is TRBV6-5, the J gene TRBJ2-1; the match to TRBD1 covers 8 bases. J was trimmed by 8 bases and V by 6 bases; bases with no gene match: 6. The germline V gene has CDR1 MNHEY and CDR2 SVGAGI. CDR3 length equals 13 residues. The CDR3 DNA is TGTGCCAGCAGGGTCAGGGGGCTGTATGAGCAGTTCTTC. This gives the protein CASRVRGLYEQFF.

The V and J genes are TRBV6-2 or TRBV6-3 and TRBJ1-1; perhaps TRBD1 as D (5 bases). Germline CDR1 is MNHEY and CDR2 is SVGEGT. The V end was cut by 8 bases, the J end by 5 bases, with 21 bases between. This CDR3 spans 15 amino acids. The CDR3 here is CASGFRDEGLTEAFF. CDR3 DNA sequence: TGTGCCAGCGGTTTCCGGGACGAAGGATTGACTGAAGCTTTCTTT.

The chain has TRBV7-6 and TRBJ2-6, with 7 bases that match TRBD1. V lost 5 bases and J lost 0; bases outside the gene matches: 7. The germline V gene has CDR1 SGHVS and CDR2 FNYEAQ. The CDR3 contains 17 residues. The CDR3 protein is CASSQRQGNSGANVLTF. CDR3 DNA: TGTGCCAGCAGCCAAAGACAGGGTAACTCTGGGGCCAACGTCCTGACTTTC.

This chain links TRBV5-4 with TRBJ2-3; the D gene is possibly TRBD1 (5 bases). The CDR3 is 15 residues long. The V gene's germline CDR1 is SGHNT and CDR2 YYREEE (reference sequence). Trimming stripped 0 bases from V and 4 bases from J, with 12 bases between. CDR3 DNA: TGTGCCAGCAGCTTGGAGGGGAACTGGCCAGATACGCAGTATTTT. This encodes CASSLEGNWPDTQYF.

CDR3 in DNA: TGTGCCAGCAGACCCAGGGTTGGCACTGAAGCTTTCTTT. Encoded protein: CASRPRVGTEAFF. The gene calls are TRBV12-3 or TRBV12-4 and TRBJ1-1; D might be TRBD1 (5 bases). CDR3 length: 13 residues. The V end was cut by 6 bases, the J end by 4 bases, with 12 bases between.

The chain links TRBV2 to TRBJ2-5, with 7 bases identical to TRBD1. This CDR3 region has 16 residues. With 5 bases clipped from V and 5 bases from J, the junction kept 14 bases outside the gene matches. The germline CDR1 and CDR2 sequences are SNHLY and FYNNEI. The CDR3 region has the DNA TGTGCCAGCAGTTCATCGACAGGGATAGCCTTGGAGACCCAGTACTTC. Amino acid sequence: CASSSSTGIALETQYF.

The chain uses TRBV5-1 and TRBJ1-2; weak D call: TRBD1 (5 bases). The V gene's germline CDR1 is SGHRS and CDR2 YFSETQ. The CDR3 is 15 residues long. Trimming left V 0 bases short and J 4 bases short, with 13 bases between. The CDR3 DNA sequence: TGCGCCAGCAGCTTGGCAGGGATCCTAAGCTATGGCTACACCTTC. Amino acid sequence: CASSLAGILSYGYTF.

V is TRBV9 and J is TRBJ1-6; 11 positions match TRBD1. Germline CDR1 SGDLS, CDR2 YYNGEE. The CDR3 consists of 16 residues. V dropped 0 bases and J dropped 5; count of bases not matched to a gene: 1. The CDR3 coding sequence is TGTGCCAGCAGCGTAGTGGGACAGGGGGATAATTCACCCCTCCACTTT. This sequence encodes CASSVVGQGDNSPLHF. The variable domain in full, with the rest retrieved from reference TRBV9 and TRBJ1-6, is DSGVTQTPKHLITATGQRVTLRCSPRSGDLSVYWYQQSLDQGLQFLIQYYNGEERAKGNILERFSAQQFPDLHSELNLSSLELGDSALYFCASSVVGQGDNSPLHFGNGTRLTVT.

The CDR3 here is CASSVEGGRAHGYTF. CDR3 sequence (DNA): TGTGCCAGCAGCGTAGAGGGGGGTCGGGCCCATGGCTACACCTTC. The rearrangement joins TRBV9 to TRBJ1-2; D may be TRBD1 (6 bases). V lost 0 bases to trimming and J lost 6 bases, with 15 bases between them. CDR1 and CDR2 (germline): SGDLS, YYNGEE. The CDR3 has 15 amino acids.

The CDR3 DNA follows: TGTGCCAGTACCCCTGACAGATGGAACACTGAAGCTTTCTTT. Encoded protein: CASTPDRWNTEAFF. V is TRBV19 and J is TRBJ1-1; maybe TRBD1 (5 bases). Germline CDR1 reads LNHDA; CDR2 reads SQIVND (reference sequence). The CDR3 is 14 amino acids. Trimming removed 7 bases from V and 1 base from J, with 13 bases in between. Supplemented by reference TRBV19 and TRBJ1-1, the full variable domain reads DGGITQSPKYLFRKEGQNVTLSCEQNLNHDAMYWYRQDPGQGLRLIYYSQIVNDFQKGDIAEGYSVSREKKESFPLTVTSAQKNPTAFYLCASTPDRWNTEAFFGQGTRLTVV.

This clone was observed a few times. V is TRBV7-9 and J is TRBJ2-7; weak D call: TRBD1 (5 bases). The CDR3 totals 11 residues. V lost 4 bases and J lost 9, with 10 bases in between. Germline V gives CDR1 SEHNR, CDR2 FQNEAQ (reference sequence). The CDR3: CASSSTQGQYF. The CDR3, as DNA: TGTGCCAGCAGCTCAACCCAGGGGCAGTACTTC.

V is TRBV6-8 and J is TRBJ2-3; D is tentatively TRBD1 or TRBD2 (5 bases each). V lost 4 bases to trimming and J lost 3 bases, with 14 bases between them. The V gene's germline CDR1 is MNHGY and CDR2 SAAAGT. The CDR3 has 15 amino acids. The CDR3 loop is CASSWKTGPTDTQYF. The CDR3 DNA reads as TGTGCCAGCAGTTGGAAAACGGGGCCAACAGATACGCAGTATTTT.

J is TRBJ2-5 and V is TRBV30, with D perhaps being TRBD1 or TRBD2 (6 bases each). The CDR3 runs 16 residues. CDR1 is GTSNPN, CDR2 SVGIG, per germline (reference sequence). The germline V and J ends were trimmed by 3 bases and 6 bases, with 23 bases remaining between them. CDR3 sequence: CAWSLPEGGIRKTQYF. The CDR3 nucleotides read TGTGCCTGGAGCCTCCCCGAGGGGGGAATTCGAAAGACCCAGTACTTC.

This clone was recorded once. The chain employs TRBV6-4 and TRBJ1-2; tentatively, D is TRBD1 (6 bases). Germline lookup yields CDR1 MRHNA and CDR2 SNTAGT. V lost 2 bases and J 4 bases, leaving 14 bases between the germline ends. CDR3 length: 15 amino acids. Here the CDR3 DNA reads TGTGCCAGCAGTGACGAAGAAGGGGGTCCCTATGGCTACACCTTC. It specifies CASSDEEGGPYGYTF.

CDR3 in amino acids: CASSLASGRSTDTQYF. CDR3 nucleotide sequence: TGTGCCAGCAGCTTGGCAAGCGGGCGGAGCACAGATACGCAGTATTTT. This sequence joins TRBV5-4 and TRBJ2-3; the D gene is possibly TRBD2 (6 bases). Germline assignment: CDR1 SGHNT and CDR2 YYREEE (reference sequence). Trimming shortened V by 0 bases and J by 0 bases, and 11 bases separated the two germline ends. This CDR3 spans 16 amino acids.

CDR3 sequence reads: CASSFSHPNSPLHF. The DNA for the CDR3 is TGTGCCAGCAGTTTTAGCCACCCTAATTCACCCCTCCACTTT. This rearrangement joins TRBV28 to TRBJ1-6; no clear D gene. Germline V gene data show CDR1 as MDHEN and CDR2 as SYDVKM. The CDR3 sequence is 14 residues long. The V gene lost 3 bases and the J gene lost 6 bases, with 9 bases spanning the gap. Filled out from reference TRBV28 and TRBJ1-6, the complete variable domain reads DVKVTQSSRYLVKRTGEKVFLECVQDMDHENMFWYRQDPGLGLRLIYFSYDVKMKEKGDIPEGYSVSREKKERFSLILESASTNQTSMYLCASSFSHPNSPLHFGNGTRLTVT.

The chain employs TRBV4-3 and TRBJ1-2, with D unresolved. Germline loops: CDR1 LGHNA, CDR2 YSLEER. V lost 0 bases, J lost 0 bases, and 8 bases lay in between. This CDR3 spans 15 amino acids. CDR3 loop: CASSQEWKPNYGYTF. In DNA, the CDR3 is TGCGCCAGCAGCCAAGAGTGGAAACCTAACTATGGCTACACCTTC.

This sequence joins TRBV2 and TRBJ2-5, with 10 bases that match TRBD2. CDR1 and CDR2 from the germline V gene are SNHLY and FYNNEI. V was clipped by 7 bases and J by 2 bases; unmatched bases: 10. CDR3 length: 16 residues. The CDR3 DNA is TGTGCCAGCAAGAAGGCGGGACTAGCGTATCAAGAGACCCAGTACTTC. Protein sequence: CASKKAGLAYQETQYF.